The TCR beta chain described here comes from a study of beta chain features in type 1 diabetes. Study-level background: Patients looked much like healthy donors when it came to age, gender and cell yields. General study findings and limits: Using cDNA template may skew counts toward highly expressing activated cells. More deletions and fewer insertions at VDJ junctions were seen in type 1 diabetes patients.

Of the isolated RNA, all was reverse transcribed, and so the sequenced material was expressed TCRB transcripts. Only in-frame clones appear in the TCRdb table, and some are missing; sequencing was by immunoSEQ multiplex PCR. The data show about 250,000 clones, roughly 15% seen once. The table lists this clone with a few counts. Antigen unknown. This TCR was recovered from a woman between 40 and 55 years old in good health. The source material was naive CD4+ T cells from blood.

The CDR3 is CASSQQGRGGTGGPGNYEQYF. In DNA form, the CDR3 reads TGCGCCAGCAGCCAACAAGGGAGGGGCGGGACAGGGGGCCCGGGTAACTACGAGCAGTACTTC. The V call is TRBV4-3, the J call TRBJ2-7; TRBD1 agrees at 12 bases. The CDR3 covers 21 residues. Germline V gene data show CDR1 as LGHNA and CDR2 as YSLEER. The V gene end was trimmed by 2 bases and the J gene end by 3 bases; junction bases not matched to a gene: 20.